Listed below are T cell receptor beta chains from one sample, sequenced in a study of shared clonotypes between healthy human individuals. Profiled with immunoSEQ multiplex PCR; TCRdb holds only in-frame clones, not every one. Of roughly 660,000 clones listed, less than 95% are singletons. Sample: memory CD8+ T cells from PBMCs. The receptors here all came from a man between 18 and 35 years old in good health. Some clones in this sample may be carry-over from other donors' samples. Each CDR3 is given with its conserved first and last residue. The D gene is left open where the match is weak. Size is omitted from some rows. Given values are once, few, many or a class for expanded clones.

>-|TRBV27|TRBJ1-1|-
CASRWGAWAFF
TGTGCCAGCCGATGGGGGGCGTGGGCTTTCTTT
>-|TRBV4-1|TRBJ2-7|TRBD1
CASSQFRTGRNEQYF
TGCGCCAGCAGCCAATTCCGGACAGGGAGGAACGAGCAGTACTTC
>-|TRBV19|TRBJ2-3|-
CASSSRASALLDTQYF
TGTGCCAGTAGTTCCAGGGCATCCGCCTTGTTGGATACGCAGTATTTT
>-|TRBV28|TRBJ2-4|-
CAPDFPLIQYF
TGTGCCCCTGACTTTCCACTCATTCAGTACTTC
>-|TRBV5-1|TRBJ2-7|TRBD1
CASSLTGGGYEQYF
TGCGCCAGCAGCTTGACAGGGGGCGGCTACGAGCAGTACTTC
>-|TRBV7-9|TRBJ2-1|TRBD1
CASSLRRDRVSNEQFF
TGTGCCAGCAGCTTACGCCGGGACAGGGTCAGCAATGAGCAGTTCTTC
>-|TRBV7-2|TRBJ2-2|TRBD2
CASSLLAGGPGTGELFF
TGTGCCAGCAGCTTACTAGCGGGAGGGCCTGGCACCGGGGAGCTGTTTTTT
>-|TRBV11-2|TRBJ2-2|-
CASSLEWASAGTGELFF
TGTGCCAGCAGCTTAGAATGGGCTAGTGCGGGCACCGGGGAGCTGTTTTTT
>few|TRBV29-1|TRBJ1-1|-
CSGAHRDGGRWNTEAFF
TGCAGCGGTGCGCACCGGGACGGCGGGAGGTGGAACACTGAAGCTTTCTTT
>-|TRBV7-3|TRBJ1-2|-
CASSLTGQDGYTF
TGTGCCAGCAGCTTAACGGGGCAGGATGGCTACACCTTC
>-|TRBV6-5|TRBJ1-5|-
CASSSDVGQPQHF
TGTGCCAGCAGTTCGGATGTAGGTCAGCCCCAGCATTTT
>-|TRBV4-2|TRBJ2-2|-
CASSHRTNRDAGELFF
TGTGCCAGCAGCCATAGGACTAATCGGGATGCCGGGGAGCTGTTTTTT
>-|TRBV28|TRBJ1-6|-
CASRRPGSPLHF
TGTGCCAGCAGGCGCCCAGGTTCACCCCTCCACTTT
>-|TRBV4-1|TRBJ1-2|TRBD1
CASSQDWGTGVYGYTF
TGCGCCAGCAGCCAAGATTGGGGGACAGGGGTTTATGGCTACACCTTC
>-|TRBV10-3|TRBJ2-1|-
CAIRDPVTEQFF
TGTGCCATCAGGGACCCGGTTACTGAGCAGTTCTTC
>-|TRBV6-1|TRBJ1-5|-
CASSAHREDQPQHF
TGTGCCAGCAGTGCTCACAGGGAAGATCAGCCCCAGCATTTT
>once|TRBV7-9|TRBJ1-6|-
CASSRAAVDSPLHF
TGTGCCAGCAGCCGTGCGGCTGTCGATTCACCCCTCCACTTT
>-|TRBV9|TRBJ1-1|-
CASSPWEDTEAFF
TGTGCCAGCAGCCCTTGGGAGGACACTGAAGCTTTCTTT
>-|TRBV19|TRBJ1-5|TRBD1
CASSIGQGGYQPQHF
TGTGCCAGTAGTATCGGACAGGGAGGCTATCAGCCCCAGCATTTT
>-|TRBV10-3|TRBJ2-7|-
CAISTGLEQYF
TGTGCCATCAGTACAGGGCTGGAGCAGTACTTC
>-|TRBV7-9|TRBJ2-2|TRBD1
CASSTGQGTTGELFF
TGTGCCAGCAGCACGGGACAGGGGACCACCGGGGAGCTGTTTTTT
>-|TRBV4-1|TRBJ2-1|-
CASSQEPGVLRDRASNEQFF
TGCGCCAGCAGCCAAGAGCCGGGGGTTTTAAGGGACAGAGCTTCCAATGAGCAGTTCTTC
>-|TRBV30|TRBJ2-1|-
CAWSVAGLALSNEQFF
TGTGCCTGGAGTGTAGCCGGCCTAGCCCTCTCCAATGAGCAGTTCTTC